The source of this TCR beta chain is a study of blood T cell repertoires in COVID-19. Whole-study context: The United States, Italy and Spain supplied acute and convalescent COVID-19 samples. T cells, B-cell-depleted T cells, or PBMCs provided the cDNA or gDNA that served as material.

Authors' data handling: Cell counts per sample came from amplifying reference gene primers. Generated by immunoSEQ multiplex PCR, the TCRdb table keeps only in-frame clones and is missing some. Clone size and V and J calls were adopted from that table, with D and trimming inferred from the DNA. The sample shows 72,000 or so clones, roughly 90% of them seen only once. The source of this sequence is a man aged 55 to 70 with acute or convalescent COVID-19. Input material: peripheral blood.

The CDR3 nucleotides are TGTGCCAGCAGCAGGCAGGGGGCCCCCCAGCATTTT. Translation gives CASSRQGAPQHF. The genes are TRBV3-1 (or the pseudogene TRBV3-2) and TRBJ1-5, with 8 bases that match TRBD1. V trimming: 5 bases; J trimming: 10 bases; junction bases outside the gene matches: 4. This CDR3 comprises 12 residues. Germline V CDR1 and CDR2: LGHDT, YNNKEL (reference sequence).